One and the same sample provided the 30 T cell receptor beta chains below, sequenced in a study of blood T cell repertoires in COVID-19. Sequencing used immunoSEQ multiplex PCR; TCRdb keeps in-frame clones, though not all of them. Among more than 300,000 clones listed, roughly 88% were seen once. Sample: peripheral blood. The source of these receptors is a woman younger than 45 with COVID-19, enrolled during active disease.

This clone was detected only once. This chain connects TRBV19 to TRBJ2-7; 8 bases align to TRBD2. Germline V gene sequence: CDR1 LNHDA, CDR2 SQIVND (reference sequence). The J segment lost 2 bases and the V segment lost 1 base, leaving 4 bases of the junction unmatched. The length of the CDR3 is 15 residues. Here the CDR3 reads CASSIGGGYTYEQYF. CDR3 sequence (DNA): TGTGCCAGTAGTATAGGCGGGGGGTACACCTACGAGCAGTACTTC.

This chain uses TRBV7-2 with TRBJ2-1; the match to TRBD2 covers 9 bases. This CDR3 region has 15 residues. V was pared by 4 bases and J by 0 bases, with 1 base of the junction left unmatched. Germline V lookup: CDR1 SGHTA, CDR2 FQGNSA. The CDR3 here is CASSSGLASYNEQFF. DNA of the CDR3: TGTGCCAGCAGCTCGGGACTAGCCTCCTACAATGAGCAGTTCTTC.

The chain joins TRBV5-4 to TRBJ2-5; 7 bases are shared with TRBD2. This CDR3 is built from 14 residues. J lost 1 base, V lost 1 base, and 1 base had no gene match. Germline V gene lookup returns CDR1 SGHNT and CDR2 YYREEE (reference sequence). The CDR3 here is CASSLTGGQETQYF. The CDR3 DNA sequence: TGTGCCAGCAGCTTGACGGGGGGCCAAGAGACCCAGTACTTC.

This clone was observed once. V usage is TRBV18 and J usage is TRBJ1-1; no definite D call. CDR3 length equals 13 residues. Germline lookup yields CDR1 KGHSH and CDR2 LQKENI. V dropped 6 bases and J dropped 7 bases, with 15 bases sitting between them. In DNA, the CDR3 is TGTGCCAGCTCTGTACAGACTAGGGATGAAGCTTTCTTT. Its protein product is CASSVQTRDEAFF.

The gene calls are TRBV19 and TRBJ1-2; D perhaps matches TRBD1 (5 bases). The CDR3 sequence is 14 residues long. Germline CDR1 reads LNHDA; CDR2 reads SQIVND (reference sequence). Trimming took off 1 base at V and 4 bases at J, with 10 bases between the two ends. The DNA for the CDR3 is TGTGCCAGTAGTATAGGTGGGAGGGGCTATGGCTACACCTTC. This codes for CASSIGGRGYGYTF.

V gene TRBV4-3 combines with J gene TRBJ1-5; weak D call: TRBD1 (5 bases). The CDR3 consists of 14 residues. Trimming stripped 2 bases from V and 5 bases from J, with 10 bases between. Germline assignment: CDR1 LGHNA and CDR2 YSLEER. The CDR3 reads CASSQIGGYQPQHF. CDR3 nucleotides: TGCGCCAGCAGCCAAATTGGGGGGTATCAGCCCCAGCATTTT.

This clone has only one observation. The sample carries other DNA sequences with the same CDR3. This chain connects TRBV7-2 to TRBJ1-5; 7 bases match TRBD1. CDR1 is SGHTA, CDR2 FQGNSA, per germline. This CDR3 comprises 15 residues. J was trimmed by 2 bases and V by 1 base; bases with no gene match: 2. The CDR3 protein is CASSLGTGGNQPQHF. DNA for the CDR3: TGTGCCAGCAGCTTAGGTACAGGGGGCAATCAGCCCCAGCATTTT.

The J gene is TRBJ2-3, the V gene TRBV5-4, with TRBD1 matching over 7 bases. The CDR3 extends over 13 amino acids. Trimming at V came to 4 bases and at J to 3 bases, leaving 2 bases not matched to a gene. Germline V gene data show CDR1 as SGHNT and CDR2 as YYREEE (reference sequence). The CDR3 region has the DNA TGTGCCAGCAGCCCGGGACAGACAGATACGCAGTATTTT. Translated: CASSPGQTDTQYF.

The genes are TRBV4-2 and TRBJ2-7, with D possibly matching TRBD1 (6 bases). The CDR3 contains 14 residues. Germline assignment: CDR1 LGHNA and CDR2 YNFKEQ. The ends were cut back, 1 base at V and 0 bases at J, with 7 bases in the middle. The CDR3 DNA reads TGTGCCAGCAGCCAAGGGACAGTCTCCTACGAGCAGTACTTC. Its translation: CASSQGTVSYEQYF.

J is TRBJ2-5 and V is TRBV9; 7 nucleotides line up with TRBD2. The CDR3 has 14 residues. CDR1 and CDR2 from the germline V gene are SGDLS and YYNGEE. V was pared by 6 bases and J by 2 bases, with 7 bases of the junction left unmatched. The CDR3 DNA is TGTGCCAGCAATCGGGGAGGGTCACAAGAGACCCAGTACTTC. Translating gives CASNRGGSQETQYF. The full variable domain, in which reference TRBV9 and TRBJ2-5 provide the parts outside the CDR3, is DSGVTQTPKHLITATGQRVTLRCSPRSGDLSVYWYQQSLDQGLQFLIQYYNGEERAKGNILERFSAQQFPDLHSELNLSSLELGDSALYFCASNRGGSQETQYFGPGTRLLVL.

The chain carries TRBV5-1 and TRBJ1-2, with 7 positions matching TRBD1. This CDR3 comprises 16 residues. The germline gives CDR1 SGHRS, CDR2 YFSETQ. V shed 0 bases, J shed 6 bases, and the junction held 11 bases outside the gene matches. CDR3 sequence reads: CASSLGPLDRVDGYTF. The CDR3 DNA reads as TGCGCCAGCAGCTTGGGCCCCCTCGACAGGGTGGATGGCTACACCTTC.

The V call is TRBV27, the J call TRBJ1-5; 12 bases match TRBD1. The ends lost 6 bases at V and 2 bases at J; junction bases unmatched: 5. The germline V gene has CDR1 MNHEY and CDR2 SMNVEV (reference sequence). The CDR3 contains 16 residues. CDR3 DNA: TGTGCCAGCAGGGGACAGGGGGCGCTTGGCAATCAGCCCCAGCATTTT. This sequence encodes CASRGQGALGNQPQHF.

This clone came up once. This rearrangement joins TRBV28 to TRBJ1-2, with unresolved D. Deletions cut 7 bases from V and 4 bases from J, with 19 bases between. The CDR3 is 15 amino acids. Germline V lookup: CDR1 MDHEN, CDR2 SYDVKM. In DNA form, the CDR3 reads TGTGCCAGCATCCCGGCGGCCAAATATGCCTATGGCTACACCTTC. Its protein is CASIPAAKYAYGYTF.

The CDR3 loop reads CASSLVVGNEAFF. In nucleotides, the CDR3 is TGTGCCAGCAGCTTAGTAGTCGGGAATGAAGCTTTCTTT. The chain recombines TRBV7-9 with TRBJ1-1; no clear D gene. V dropped 1 base and J dropped 7 bases, with 10 bases sitting between them. The CDR3 contains 13 residues. The germline V gene encodes CDR1 SEHNR and CDR2 FQNEAQ (reference sequence). Full variable domain (remainder filled in from reference TRBV7-9 and TRBJ1-1): DTGVSQNPRHKITKRGQNVTFRCDPISEHNRLYWYRQTLGQGPEFLTYFQNEAQLEKSRLLSDRFSAERPKGSFSTLEIQRTEQGDSAMYLCASSLVVGNEAFFGQGTRLTVV.

This clone appeared a few times. The chain joins TRBV5-4 to TRBJ2-3; D unresolved. V shed 4 bases and J shed 2 bases, with 8 bases lying between them. There are 13 residues in the CDR3. Germline CDR1 SGHNT, CDR2 YYREEE (reference sequence). The CDR3 nucleotides read TGTGCCAGCAGCCGCGAAAACACAGATACGCAGTATTTT. Its protein is CASSRENTDTQYF.

The rearrangement uses TRBV6-2 or TRBV6-3 and TRBJ2-3; 8 bases are shared with TRBD2. Germline values: CDR1 MNHEY, CDR2 SVGEGT. This CDR3 has 16 amino acids. V lost 2 bases, J lost 8 bases, and 12 bases stayed unmatched. DNA of the CDR3: TGTGCCAGCAGTTACGGTCTGGGACTAGGTCTCTTTACGCAGTATTTT. This codes for CASSYGLGLGLFTQYF.

The chain is built from TRBV3-1 (or the pseudogene TRBV3-2) and TRBJ1-5; 8 bases match TRBD1. The J segment lost 8 bases and the V segment lost 1 base, leaving 10 bases of the junction unmatched. This CDR3 spans 16 amino acids. The germline V gene encodes CDR1 LGHDT and CDR2 YNNKEL (reference sequence). CDR3: CASSQGTAGGSEPQHF. As DNA, the CDR3 is TGTGCCAGCAGCCAAGGCACAGCAGGGGGCTCTGAGCCCCAGCATTTT.

This clone was observed a handful of times. This sequence joins TRBV11-3 and TRBJ1-1; 10 bases agree with TRBD1. Germline values: CDR1 SGHNT, CDR2 YENEEA. V was pared by 3 bases and J by 5 bases, with 6 bases of the junction left unmatched. The CDR3 covers 15 residues. CDR3 in DNA: TGTGCCAGCAGCTTTCCGACAGGGGGCGAAACTGAAGCTTTCTTT. Its protein product is CASSFPTGGETEAFF.

The CDR3 DNA follows: TGTGCCAGCAGCCAATTCGACAGGTCTGGAAACACCATATATTTT. Protein sequence: CASSQFDRSGNTIYF. The chain links TRBV3-1 (or the pseudogene TRBV3-2) to TRBJ1-3; D is perhaps TRBD1 (6 bases). Germline V gene sequence: CDR1 LGHDT, CDR2 YNNKEL (reference sequence). The CDR3 is 15 amino acids. V gave up 2 bases and J gave up 1 base, with 9 bases separating them.

The rearrangement links TRBV24-1 to TRBJ2-5; D may be TRBD1 (5 bases). The germline V and J ends were trimmed by 4 bases and 3 bases, with 5 bases remaining between them. Per germline, CDR1 KGHDR and CDR2 SFDVKD. The CDR3 spans 12 residues. The CDR3 spells CATSDREETQYF. The CDR3 nucleotides are TGTGCCACCAGTGACAGGGAAGAGACCCAGTACTTC.

The chain is built from TRBV14 and TRBJ1-1, with D possibly TRBD1 on 5 matching bases. This CDR3 spans 13 amino acids. CDR1 is SGHDN and CDR2 is FVKESK in the germline V gene. V shed 8 bases and J shed 1 base, with 11 bases lying between them. The DNA of the CDR3 is TGTGCCAGCTCAGGGCAAAGGAACACTGAAGCTTTCTTT. Translated: CASSGQRNTEAFF. The whole variable domain, remainder taken from reference TRBV14 and TRBJ1-1, is EAGVTQFPSHSVIEKGQTVTLRCDPISGHDNLYWYRRVMGKEIKFLLHFVKESKQDESGMPNNRFLAERTGGTYSTLKVQPAELEDSGVYFCASSGQRNTEAFFGQGTRLTVV.

The chain joins TRBV19 to TRBJ2-1, with D tentatively TRBD2 (6 bases). This CDR3 has 20 amino acids. V dropped 3 bases and J dropped 0 bases, with 24 bases sitting between them. The V gene's germline CDR1 is LNHDA and CDR2 SQIVND (reference sequence). The CDR3 reads CASSIRAKYRGASSYNEQFF. In nucleotides, the CDR3 is TGTGCCAGTAGTATTAGGGCTAAATATCGCGGGGCGAGCTCCTACAATGAGCAGTTCTTC.

V and J are TRBV7-9 and TRBJ2-3; a possible D gene is TRBD2 (5 bases). The CDR3 loop spans 15 amino acids. Deletions cut 4 bases from V and 2 bases from J, with 13 bases between. Germline V gene sequence: CDR1 SEHNR, CDR2 FQNEAQ (reference sequence). CDR3 bases: TGTGCCAGCAGCTCCTCCGCGGACTTCACAGATACGCAGTATTTT. It translates to CASSSSADFTDTQYF. Full variable domain (remainder filled in from reference TRBV7-9 and TRBJ2-3): DTGVSQNPRHKITKRGQNVTFRCDPISEHNRLYWYRQTLGQGPEFLTYFQNEAQLEKSRLLSDRFSAERPKGSFSTLEIQRTEQGDSAMYLCASSSSADFTDTQYFGPGTRLTVL.

This chain links TRBV6-2 or TRBV6-3 with TRBJ2-7; 8 nucleotides align to TRBD1. The V gene end was trimmed by 3 bases and the J gene end by 7 bases; junction bases not matched to a gene: 8. Germline loops: CDR1 MNHEY, CDR2 SVGEGT. CDR3 length: 14 amino acids. CDR3 loop: CASSYFDRGWEQYF. In DNA, the CDR3 is TGTGCCAGCAGTTATTTCGACAGGGGTTGGGAGCAGTACTTC.

A few counts support this clone. The chain is built from TRBV7-9 and TRBJ1-2; D possibly corresponds to TRBD1 (5 bases). The CDR3 covers 15 residues. V dropped 5 bases and J dropped 3 bases, with 16 bases sitting between them. Germline CDR1 SEHNR, CDR2 FQNEAQ (reference sequence). The CDR3 is CASSPSTDRYYGYTF. The CDR3, as DNA: TGTGCCAGCAGCCCCTCGACAGACCGATACTATGGCTACACCTTC.

The J gene is TRBJ2-7, the V gene TRBV19, with D uncertain. Germline CDR1 LNHDA, CDR2 SQIVND (reference sequence). This CDR3 has 13 amino acids. V lost 4 bases and J 4 bases, leaving 11 bases between the germline ends. CDR3 in DNA: TGTGCCAGTAGTAGCCGACAAGGTTACGAGCAGTACTTC. It encodes CASSSRQGYEQYF.

The chain employs TRBV21-1 and TRBJ1-3. TRBV21-1 constitutes a pseudogene. There are 19 residues in the CDR3. CDR3 nucleotide sequence: TGTGCCAGCAGCAAAGAGGAGTCGGAGTCCGGTGACTCTGGAAACACCATATATTTT. Amino acid sequence: CASSKEESESGDSGNTIYF.

This clone was picked up a small number of times. V is TRBV11-1 and J is TRBJ1-1; no firm D call. V was pared by 3 bases and J by 1 base, with 12 bases between. Germline CDR1 SGHAT, CDR2 FQDESV (reference sequence). The CDR3 covers 15 residues. CDR3 DNA sequence: TGTGCCAGCAGCTTCGAATGGGCCCGGAACACTGAAGCTTTCTTT. Amino acids: CASSFEWARNTEAFF.

The DNA for the CDR3 is TGCGCCAGCAGCCGACCGGGACAGGGTTATGAAAAACTGTTTTTT. Its translation: CASSRPGQGYEKLFF. This chain connects TRBV5-1 to TRBJ1-4, with 9 bases that match TRBD1. V dropped 4 bases and J dropped 6; count of bases not matched to a gene: 7. The germline V gene has CDR1 SGHRS and CDR2 YFSETQ. The CDR3 contains 15 residues.

The chain combines TRBV11-1 with TRBJ1-2; D unclear. CDR3 length: 13 amino acids. Germline V gives CDR1 SGHAT, CDR2 FQDESV (reference sequence). Trimming left V 5 bases short and J 1 base short, with 8 bases between. In DNA form, the CDR3 reads TGTGCCAGCAGCCCGGGGAGTAACTATGGCTACACCTTC. Encoded protein: CASSPGSNYGYTF.